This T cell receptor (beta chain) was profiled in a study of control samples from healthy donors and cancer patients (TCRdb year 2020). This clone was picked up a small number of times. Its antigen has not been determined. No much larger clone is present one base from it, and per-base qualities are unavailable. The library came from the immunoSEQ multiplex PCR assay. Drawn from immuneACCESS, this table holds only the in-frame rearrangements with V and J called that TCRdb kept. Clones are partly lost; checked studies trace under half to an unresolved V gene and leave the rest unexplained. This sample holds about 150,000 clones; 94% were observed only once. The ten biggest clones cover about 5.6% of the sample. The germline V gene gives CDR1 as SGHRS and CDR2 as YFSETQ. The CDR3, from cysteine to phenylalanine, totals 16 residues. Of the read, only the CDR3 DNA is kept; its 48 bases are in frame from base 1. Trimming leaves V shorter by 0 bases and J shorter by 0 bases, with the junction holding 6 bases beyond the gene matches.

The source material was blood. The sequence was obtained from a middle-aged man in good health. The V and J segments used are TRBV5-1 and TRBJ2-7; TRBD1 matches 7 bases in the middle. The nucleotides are TGCGCCAGCAGCTTGGGACACCGGGACAGCTCCTACGAGCAGTACTTC. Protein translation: CASSLGHRDSSYEQYF.